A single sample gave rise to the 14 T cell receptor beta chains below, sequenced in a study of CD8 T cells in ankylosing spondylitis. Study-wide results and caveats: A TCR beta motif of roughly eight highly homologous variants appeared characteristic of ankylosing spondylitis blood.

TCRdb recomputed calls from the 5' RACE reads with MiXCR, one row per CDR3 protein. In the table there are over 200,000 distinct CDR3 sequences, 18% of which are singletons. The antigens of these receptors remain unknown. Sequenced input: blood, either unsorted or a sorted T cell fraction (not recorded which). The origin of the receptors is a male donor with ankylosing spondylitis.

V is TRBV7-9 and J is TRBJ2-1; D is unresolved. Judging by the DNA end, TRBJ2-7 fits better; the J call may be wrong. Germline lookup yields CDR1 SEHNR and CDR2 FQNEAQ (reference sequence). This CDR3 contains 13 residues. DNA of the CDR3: TGTGCCAGCAGCTTGTGGGCAACCTACGAGCAGTACTTC. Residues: CASSLWATYEQYF.

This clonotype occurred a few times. Here the CDR3 DNA reads TGCGCCAGCTCACAGGGATTTTGGGAGACCCAGTACTTC. This gives the protein CASSQGFWETQYF. The chain uses TRBV4-1 and TRBJ2-5, with D possibly being TRBD1 (6 bases). V lost 8 bases, J lost 5 bases, and 15 bases lay in between. CDR1 is MGHRA and CDR2 is YSYEKL in the germline V gene. CDR3 size: 13 residues.

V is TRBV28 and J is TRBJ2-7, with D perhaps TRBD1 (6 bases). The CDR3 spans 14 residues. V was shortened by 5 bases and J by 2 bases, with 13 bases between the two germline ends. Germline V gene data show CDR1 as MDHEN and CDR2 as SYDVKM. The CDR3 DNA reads TGTGCCAGCAGTCCCTACAGGGAAGCCTACGAGCAGTACTTC. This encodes CASSPYREAYEQYF.

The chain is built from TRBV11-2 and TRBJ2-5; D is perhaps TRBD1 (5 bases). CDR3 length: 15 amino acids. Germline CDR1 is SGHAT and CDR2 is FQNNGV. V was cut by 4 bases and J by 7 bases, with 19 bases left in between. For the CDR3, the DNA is TGTGCCAGCAGCTACCCCCACGACAGTGCCGGGACCCAGTACTTC. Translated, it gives CASSYPHDSAGTQYF.

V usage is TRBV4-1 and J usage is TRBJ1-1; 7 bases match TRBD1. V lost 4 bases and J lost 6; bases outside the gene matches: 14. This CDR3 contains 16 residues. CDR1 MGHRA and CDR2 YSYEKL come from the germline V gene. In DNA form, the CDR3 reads TGCGCCAGCAGCCTAAGGGACAGTTTGGTAGGCGCTGAAGCTTTCTTT. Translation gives CASSLRDSLVGAEAFF.

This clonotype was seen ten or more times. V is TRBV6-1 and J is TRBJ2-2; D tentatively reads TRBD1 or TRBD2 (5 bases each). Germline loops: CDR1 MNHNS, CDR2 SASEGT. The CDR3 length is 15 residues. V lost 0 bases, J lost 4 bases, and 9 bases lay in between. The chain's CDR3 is CASSEAAGATGELFF. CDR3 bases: TGTGCCAGCAGTGAAGCAGCCGGGGCCACCGGGGAGCTGTTTTTT.

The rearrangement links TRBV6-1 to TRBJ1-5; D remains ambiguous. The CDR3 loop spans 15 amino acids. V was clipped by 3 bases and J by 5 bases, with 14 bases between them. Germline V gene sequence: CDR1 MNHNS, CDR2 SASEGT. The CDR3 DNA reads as TGTGCCAGCAGTGATGGATATTCGAAGGATCAGCCCCAGCATTTT. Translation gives CASSDGYSKDQPQHF.

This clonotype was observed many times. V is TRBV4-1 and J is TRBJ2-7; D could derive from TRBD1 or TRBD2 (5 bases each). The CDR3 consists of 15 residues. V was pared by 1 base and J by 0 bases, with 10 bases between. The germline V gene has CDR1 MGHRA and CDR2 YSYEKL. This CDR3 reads CASSQVAGSSYEQYF. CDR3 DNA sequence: TGCGCCAGCAGCCAAGTGGCAGGGAGCTCCTACGAGCAGTACTTC.

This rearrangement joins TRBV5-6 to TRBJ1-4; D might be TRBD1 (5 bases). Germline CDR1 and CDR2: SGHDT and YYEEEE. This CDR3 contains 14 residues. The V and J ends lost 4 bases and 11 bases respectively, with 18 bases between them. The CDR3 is CASSPGTSSGKLFF. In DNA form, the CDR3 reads TGTGCCAGCAGCCCCGGGACCTCGTCTGGGAAACTGTTTTTT.

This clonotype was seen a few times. CDR3 sequence (DNA): TGTGCCAGCAGCGCCATGGGGGCGGGGCCTACCTACGAGCAGTACTTC. Translated, it gives CASSAMGAGPTYEQYF. This chain joins TRBV13 and TRBJ2-7; D possibly matches TRBD1 or TRBD2 (6 bases each). This CDR3 is 16 amino acids long. V lost 5 bases, J lost 2 bases, and 19 bases lay in between. Germline values: CDR1 PRHDT, CDR2 FYEKMQ (reference sequence).

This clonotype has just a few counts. CDR3 sequence reads: CASSSFQGGAFF. The CDR3 region has the DNA TGTGCCAGCAGTTCCTTCCAGGGGGGCGCTTTCTTT. The chain combines TRBV27 with TRBJ1-1, with TRBD1 matching over 7 bases. The CDR3 has 12 amino acids. Germline lookup yields CDR1 MNHEY and CDR2 SMNVEV (reference sequence). V was pared by 4 bases and J by 11 bases, with 7 bases of the junction left unmatched.

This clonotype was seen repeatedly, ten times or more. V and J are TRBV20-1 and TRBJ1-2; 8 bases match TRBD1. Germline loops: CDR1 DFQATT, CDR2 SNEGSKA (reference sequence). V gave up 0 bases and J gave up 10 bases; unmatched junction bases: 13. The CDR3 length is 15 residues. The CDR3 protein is CSAREVDLTGVVYTF. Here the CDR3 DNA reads TGCAGTGCTAGAGAGGTTGACCTGACAGGGGTTGTCTACACCTTC.

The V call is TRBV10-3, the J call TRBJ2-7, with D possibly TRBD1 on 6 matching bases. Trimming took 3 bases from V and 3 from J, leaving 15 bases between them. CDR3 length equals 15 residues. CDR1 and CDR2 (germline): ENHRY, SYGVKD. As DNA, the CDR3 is TGTGCCATCAGTGATCCCGGGACAAGCAACTACGAGCAGTACTTC. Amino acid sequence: CAISDPGTSNYEQYF.

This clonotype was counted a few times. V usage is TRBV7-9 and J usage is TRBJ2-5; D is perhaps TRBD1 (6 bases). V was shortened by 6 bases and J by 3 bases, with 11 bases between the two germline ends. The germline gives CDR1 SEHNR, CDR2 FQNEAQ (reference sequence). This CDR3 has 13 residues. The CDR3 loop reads CASRYRDKETQYF. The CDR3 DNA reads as TGTGCCAGCAGGTATCGGGACAAAGAGACCCAGTACTTC.